A single sample gave rise to the 20 T cell receptor beta chains below, sequenced in a study of technical replicates of blood from a few donors (dated 2017 in TCRdb). The library was generated by the immunoSEQ multiplex PCR assay. TCRdb obtained this table from immuneACCESS and retained in-frame rearrangements with V and J assigned. These tables miss some clones; where compared with another copy, unresolved V genes account for less than half of the shortfall, and the remainder is unexplained. This sample lists about 62,000 clones; approximately 89% were detected once. The top ten constitute roughly 5% of the sample. Sequencing was performed on PBMCs. These receptors all come from a human donor in good health. Some clones in this sample may be carry-over from other donors' samples.

V usage is TRBV4-1 and J usage is TRBJ1-3, with D tentatively TRBD1 (5 bases). The germline V gene has CDR1 MGHRA and CDR2 YSYEKL. With 0 bases removed from V and 7 bases from J, the gap between germline ends came to 22 bases. This CDR3 region has 18 residues. This chain's CDR3 is CASSQDPGGRHFGNTIYF. CDR3 nucleotides: TGCGCCAGCAGCCAAGATCCCGGGGGACGCCATTTCGGGAACACCATATATTTT.

The chain couples TRBV16 to TRBJ1-2; 9 bases are shared with TRBD1. This CDR3 contains 16 residues. With V trimmed by 5 bases and J by 5 bases, 12 bases remained unmatched. Germline V CDR1 and CDR2: KGHSY, FQNENV. The CDR3 protein is CASSTRQTGGGYGYTF. In DNA, the CDR3 is TGTGCCAGCAGCACCCGCCAGACAGGGGGTGGATATGGCTACACCTTC.

The table lists this clone with a few counts. This chain joins TRBV7-2 and TRBJ1-6; D might be TRBD1 (6 bases). Germline V gene data show CDR1 as SGHTA and CDR2 as FQGNSA. CDR3 length equals 15 residues. Trimming removed 5 bases from V and 8 bases from J, with 16 bases in between. The DNA for the CDR3 is TGTGCCAGCAGCCTACTACAGGGTGGGGATTCACCCCTCCACTTT. Translating it yields CASSLLQGGDSPLHF.

This chain links TRBV4-3 with TRBJ2-3; 9 bases match TRBD2. Losses at the gene ends were 0 bases for V and 7 bases for J; bases not matched to a gene: 5. Germline V gene lookup returns CDR1 LGHNA and CDR2 YSLEER. The CDR3 is 15 amino acids. The CDR3 DNA reads TGCGCCAGCAGCCAAGAGGCTAGCGGGATAAATACGCAGTATTTT. Its protein is CASSQEASGINTQYF.

The chain links TRBV10-3 to TRBJ1-1, with 7 bases that match TRBD1. The V gene's germline CDR1 is ENHRY and CDR2 SYGVKD. The CDR3 totals 14 residues. Trimming took 3 bases from V and 4 from J; bases not matched to a gene: 5. CDR3 in DNA: TGTGCCATCAGTGAAGGGCAGGGGGGCACTGAAGCTTTCTTT. This encodes CAISEGQGGTEAFF.

The chain carries TRBV27 and TRBJ2-7; D is perhaps TRBD2 (6 bases). This CDR3 has 13 amino acids. Deletions cut 2 bases from V and 4 bases from J, with 9 bases between. Looked up from germline, CDR1 is MNHEY and CDR2 is SMNVEV (reference sequence). The CDR3 DNA reads TGTGCCAGCAGTTTAAGTGGGGGGTACGAGCAGTACTTC. Amino acids: CASSLSGGYEQYF.

This sequence joins TRBV10-2 and TRBJ2-7, with 12 bases lining up with TRBD2. CDR3 length: 17 amino acids. CDR1 is WSHSY and CDR2 is SAAADI in the germline V gene. The junction had 9 bases not matched to a gene; V was cut back by 5 bases and J by 1 base. CDR3 loop: CASSRNTGTSGSYEQYF. CDR3 in DNA: TGCGCCAGCAGTAGAAATACCGGGACTAGCGGGTCCTACGAGCAGTACTTC.

J is TRBJ1-5 and V is TRBV6-1; the D gene is possibly TRBD1 (6 bases). V lost 3 bases, J lost 11 bases, and 14 bases lay in between. This CDR3 is built from 13 residues. CDR1 is MNHNS, CDR2 SASEGT, per germline. The CDR3 protein is CASSDRQARAQHF. CDR3 DNA: TGTGCCAGCAGTGACCGACAGGCCCGGGCCCAGCATTTT.

The V gene is TRBV6-5, the J gene TRBJ1-4, with 8 bases aligning to TRBD1. The CDR3 loop spans 14 amino acids. J lost 3 bases, V lost 11 bases, and 8 bases had no gene match. Germline lookup yields CDR1 MNHEY and CDR2 SVGAGI. CDR3 bases: TGTGCCGGAGACCAGGGACAGGCTAATGAAAAACTGTTTTTT. Protein sequence: CAGDQGQANEKLFF.

The CDR3 spells CASSSRFPPDEQYF. As DNA, the CDR3 is TGTGCCAGCAGTAGCCGGTTTCCACCCGACGAGCAGTACTTC. The chain employs TRBV7-6 and TRBJ2-7; D gene uncertain. The CDR3 runs 14 residues. Deletions cut 6 bases from V and 5 bases from J, with 17 bases between. The germline CDR1 and CDR2 sequences are SGHVS and FNYEAQ.

The chain links TRBV6-1 to TRBJ2-5; 9 bases agree with TRBD2. Germline V lookup: CDR1 MNHNS, CDR2 SASEGT. The CDR3 has 16 amino acids. V was clipped by 3 bases and J by 0 bases; unmatched bases: 5. The CDR3 bases are TGTGCCAGCAGTGACTGGCTAGCGGGATACCAAGAGACCCAGTACTTC. Protein product: CASSDWLAGYQETQYF.

The chain carries TRBV6-5 and TRBJ2-1; D perhaps matches TRBD2 (6 bases). The ends were cut back, 6 bases at V and 9 bases at J, with 18 bases in the middle. This CDR3 comprises 14 residues. Germline loops: CDR1 MNHEY, CDR2 SVGAGI. As DNA, the CDR3 is TGTGCCAGCAGAAGACTGACTAGTCTAGGTGAGCAGTTCTTC. Translating it yields CASRRLTSLGEQFF.

The chain combines TRBV9 with TRBJ2-6; 7 bases align to TRBD1. The CDR3 has 17 residues. V gave up 3 bases and J gave up 2 bases; unmatched junction bases: 8. CDR1 and CDR2 (germline): SGDLS, YYNGEE. The CDR3: CASSGYRGRTGANVLTF. The DNA for the CDR3 is TGTGCCAGCAGCGGCTACAGGGGAAGGACTGGGGCCAACGTCCTGACTTTC.

This chain connects TRBV7-9 to TRBJ1-1, with D uncertain. V dropped 1 base and J dropped 4 bases, with 10 bases sitting between them. This CDR3 region has 14 residues. The germline V gene has CDR1 SEHNR and CDR2 FQNEAQ (reference sequence). The CDR3 loop is CASSLESQVTEAFF. The CDR3 nucleotides read TGTGCCAGCAGCTTAGAGTCCCAGGTCACTGAAGCTTTCTTT. Full variable domain (rest looked up from reference TRBV7-9 and TRBJ1-1): DTGVSQNPRHKITKRGQNVTFRCDPISEHNRLYWYRQTLGQGPEFLTYFQNEAQLEKSRLLSDRFSAERPKGSFSTLEIQRTEQGDSAMYLCASSLESQVTEAFFGQGTRLTVV.

This clone was counted a few times. The chain uses TRBV28 and TRBJ1-1; D gene ambiguous. V lost 8 bases to trimming and J lost 2 bases, with 6 bases between them. The CDR3 runs to 11 residues. The germline V gene has CDR1 MDHEN and CDR2 SYDVKM. Here the CDR3 DNA reads TGTGCCAGCTGCGATAACACTGAAGCTTTCTTT. Its protein is CASCDNTEAFF.

The rearrangement links TRBV5-5 to TRBJ2-7; perhaps TRBD2 as D (6 bases). This CDR3 spans 14 amino acids. Germline V gene lookup returns CDR1 SGHKS and CDR2 YYEKEE (reference sequence). Trimming cost V 5 bases and J 1 base, with 13 bases left between them. CDR3 nucleotide sequence: TGTGCCAGCAGTCTGGTTGGGAGGTCCTACGAGCAGTACTTC. This sequence encodes CASSLVGRSYEQYF.

The chain carries TRBV5-4 and TRBJ1-2, with TRBD1 as a possible D gene (6 bases). With 3 bases removed from V and 3 bases from J, the gap between germline ends came to 12 bases. CDR3 length: 14 residues. Germline CDR1 reads SGHNT; CDR2 reads YYREEE (reference sequence). The CDR3 DNA reads as TGTGCCAGCAGCTCACTAGAGGGGGACTATGGCTACACCTTC. It translates to CASSSLEGDYGYTF.

To note about this clone: The junction does not match germline at one end; this may be a read error. This sample also contains other DNA sequences that code for the same CDR3. V usage is TRBV5-1 and J usage is TRBJ2-5; D call uncertain. The CDR3 runs to 12 residues. CDR1 is SGHRS, CDR2 YFSETQ, per germline. The CDR3 spells CASSLSGETQYF. The DNA of the CDR3 is TGCGCCAGTAGCTTGTCAGGAGAGACCCAGTACTTC.

The chain employs TRBV2 and TRBJ2-2; 8 positions agree with TRBD2. The junction had 8 bases not matched to a gene; V was cut back by 4 bases and J by 1 base. This CDR3 spans 17 amino acids. From germline, CDR1 is SNHLY and CDR2 FYNNEI. CDR3 bases: TGTGCCAGCAGTGTGCCGGCGGGGGGTCTGAACACCGGGGAGCTGTTTTTT. It specifies CASSVPAGGLNTGELFF. The whole variable domain, filled in from reference TRBV2 and TRBJ2-2, reads EPEVTQTPSHQVTQMGQEVILRCVPISNHLYFYWYRQILGQKVEFLVSFYNNEISEKSEIFDDQFSVERPDGSNFTLKIRSTKLEDSAMYFCASSVPAGGLNTGELFFGEGSRLTVL.

J is TRBJ2-7 and V is TRBV2, with D hard to call. V shed 7 bases and J shed 0 bases, with 10 bases lying between them. This CDR3 has 13 amino acids. Germline V gives CDR1 SNHLY, CDR2 FYNNEI. The CDR3 loop reads CASTSGLSYEQYF. In nucleotides, the CDR3 is TGTGCCAGCACCTCTGGGCTCTCCTACGAGCAGTACTTC.